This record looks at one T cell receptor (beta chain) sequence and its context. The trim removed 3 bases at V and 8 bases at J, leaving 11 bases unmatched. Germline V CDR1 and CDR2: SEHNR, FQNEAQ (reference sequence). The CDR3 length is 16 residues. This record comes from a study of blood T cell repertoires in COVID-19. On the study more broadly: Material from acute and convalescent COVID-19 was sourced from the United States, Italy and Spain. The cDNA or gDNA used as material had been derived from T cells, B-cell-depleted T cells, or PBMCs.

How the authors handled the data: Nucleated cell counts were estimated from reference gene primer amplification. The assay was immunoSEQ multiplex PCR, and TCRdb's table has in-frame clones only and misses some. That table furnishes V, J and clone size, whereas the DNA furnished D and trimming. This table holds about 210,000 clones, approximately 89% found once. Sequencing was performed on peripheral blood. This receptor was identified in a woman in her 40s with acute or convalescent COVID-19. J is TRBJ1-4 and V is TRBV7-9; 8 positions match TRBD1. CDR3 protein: CASSFPTGGPREKLFF. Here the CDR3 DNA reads TGTGCCAGCAGCTTTCCTACAGGGGGGCCCAGGGAAAAACTGTTTTTT.